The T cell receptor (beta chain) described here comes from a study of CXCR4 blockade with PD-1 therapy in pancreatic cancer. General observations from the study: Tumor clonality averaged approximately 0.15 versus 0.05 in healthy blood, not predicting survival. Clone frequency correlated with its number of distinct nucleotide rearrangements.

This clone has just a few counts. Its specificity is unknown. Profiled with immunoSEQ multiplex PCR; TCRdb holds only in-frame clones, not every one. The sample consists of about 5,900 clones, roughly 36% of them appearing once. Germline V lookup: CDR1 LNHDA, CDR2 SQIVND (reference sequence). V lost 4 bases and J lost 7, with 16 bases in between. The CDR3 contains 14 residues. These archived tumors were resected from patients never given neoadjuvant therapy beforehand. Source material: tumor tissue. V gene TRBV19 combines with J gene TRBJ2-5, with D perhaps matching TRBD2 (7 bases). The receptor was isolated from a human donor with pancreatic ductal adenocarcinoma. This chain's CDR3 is CASSKGEGLGTQYF. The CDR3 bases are TGTGCCAGTAGTAAGGGGGAGGGCTTGGGGACCCAGTACTTC.